This entry is about one T cell receptor beta chain. Its antigen is not identified. The data originate from a study of beta chain features in type 1 diabetes. Broader study findings: cDNA sequencing could over-represent cells with high TCR expression. Among patients, naive, central memory and Treg TCRB repertoires appeared more similar than among healthy donors. Researchers report that Type 1 diabetes patients had moderately but significantly shorter TCRB CDR3s across all four CD4+ subsets.

Germline V gene lookup returns CDR1 GTSNPN and CDR2 SVGIG (reference sequence). The CDR3 covers 18 residues. Reverse transcription of all isolated RNA meant that expressed TCRB transcripts were sequenced. Data came from immunoSEQ multiplex PCR; TCRdb stores just in-frame clones and leaves some out. There are fewer than 350,000 clones in the sample; under 8.5% occur only once, and more than 0.8% lies in the top ten. One heparinised draw, averaging about 110 mL, was taken per donor. The sequencing sample was made of central memory CD4+ T cells from blood. The sequence was obtained from a young woman in good health. This chain connects TRBV30 to TRBJ2-7; 12 bases agree with TRBD2. The J call may not be correct, given that the DNA end is closer to TRBJ2-1. The CDR3 coding sequence is TGTGCCTGGACCGGGCCTAGCGGGAGGGTTTCTCCTTCTTTTGAGCAGTTCTTC. Its protein is CAWTGPSGRVSPSFEQFF.